This paragraph covers one T cell receptor (beta chain) sequence. The antigen is unknown. Expressed TCRB transcripts were sequenced because the entire RNA isolate underwent reverse transcription. TCRdb's table, derived via immunoSEQ multiplex PCR, lists solely in-frame clones and lacks some. The sample gives 350,000 to 400,000 clones, roughly 15% of which show up once; approximately 0.019% is in the top ten. The CDR3 has 14 residues. V was clipped by 1 base and J by 9 bases, with 13 bases between them. Germline V lookup: CDR1 LGHNA, CDR2 YSLEER. Populations obtained by sorting all exceeded 95% purity. This sample was taken from a study of beta chain features in type 1 diabetes. Study-level information: Patients looked much like healthy donors when it came to age, gender and cell yields. All samples yielded 85 million to 130 million examined sorted cells.

General study points: Insertions at VDJ junctions were less frequent in type 1 diabetes patients. These patients also deleted more nucleotides at the same junctions.

The rearrangement links TRBV4-3 to TRBJ2-1, with D uncertain. Sequencing used naive CD4+ T cells from blood. The sequence was collected from a woman aged 18-30 years in good health. In DNA, the CDR3 is TGCGCCAGCAGCCAAGCTATAGCCTTCAGTGAGCAGTTCTTC. The encoded protein is CASSQAIAFSEQFF.